This record concerns one T cell receptor beta chain sequence. As yet, its antigen is unknown. This sample is drawn from a study of regulatory T cells in long-lasting Graves disease. Study conclusions and caveats: Patients whose Graves' disease persisted exhibited lower TCR diversity than those newly diagnosed. Thyroid tissue was not studied; only peripheral blood was. Gene preferences differed: TRBV28, TRBJ1-2, TRBJ2-5 in persistent cases.

iRepertoire HTBI primers and Arm-PCR of CDR3 regions built TCR beta libraries. TCRdb re-derived calls from the multiplex PCR reads in MiXCR, one entry per CDR3 protein. The repertoire holds a few hundred thousand distinct CDR3 sequences, with roughly 23% as singletons. Sample time point: persistent/refractory GD, antithyroid drugs over 5 years with positive TRAb. With RNA extracted from PBMCs as input, the TCR library was made. J was trimmed by 2 bases and V by 4 bases; bases with no gene match: 10. The germline gives CDR1 LNHNV, CDR2 YYDKDF (reference sequence). There are 17 residues in the CDR3. This clonotype originated in a woman aged 40 to 50 with Graves disease. The sequencing here drew on peripheral blood mononuclear cells (PBMCs), taken when the disease was refractory, from a patient treated with antithyroid drugs. The chain uses TRBV15 and TRBJ1-3; 8 bases are shared with TRBD1. The CDR3 is CATSKTGALSAGNTIYF. For the CDR3, the DNA is TGTGCCACCAGCAAGACAGGGGCACTTTCGGCTGGAAACACCATATATTTT. Combining the CDR3 with reference TRBV15 and TRBJ1-3 gives the whole variable domain DAMVIQNPRYQVTQFGKPVTLSCSQTLNHNVMYWYQQKSSQAPKLLFHYYDKDFNNEADTPDNFQSRRPNTSFCFLDIRSPGLGDTAMYLCATSKTGALSAGNTIYFGEGSWLTVV.